This passage covers 8 T cell receptor beta chains from one sample sequenced in a study of blood T cells in healthy people across ages. Alongside a J-beta primer mix, a sample-barcoded 5' primer served in a second PCR lasting about 7 to 11 cycles. Each CDR3 protein gets one entry after TCRdb re-called the 5' RACE reads with MiXCR. Found here are more than 800,000 distinct CDR3 sequences, less than 50% of them singletons; the top ten hold 15% to 20%. Source material: blood. The receptors here all came from an older woman in good health.

The V and J genes are TRBV7-2 and TRBJ2-7; a weak D match, TRBD1 (5 bases). The CDR3 covers 13 residues. The V gene's germline CDR1 is SGHTA and CDR2 FQGNSA. V was clipped by 6 bases and J by 0 bases, with 9 bases between them. In DNA form, the CDR3 reads TGTACCAGCAGTATACAGGTCTCCTACGAGCAGTACTTC. Translation: CTSSIQVSYEQYF.

This clonotype was counted a few times. V gene TRBV2 combines with J gene TRBJ2-6; TRBD1 matches 9 bases. CDR3 size: 19 residues. Germline V gives CDR1 SNHLY, CDR2 FYNNEI. Trimming at V came to 6 bases and at J to 8 bases, leaving 20 bases not matched to a gene. CDR3 in amino acids: CASSPGTGFSLGRTNVLTF. CDR3 DNA: TGTGCCAGCAGCCCCGGGACAGGGTTTTCTCTCGGGCGGACCAACGTCCTGACTTTC.

V and J are TRBV30 and TRBJ2-3, with TRBD2 matching 7 bases. The junction had 6 bases not matched to a gene; V was cut back by 0 bases and J by 6 bases. The germline CDR1 and CDR2 sequences are GTSNPN and SVGIG (reference sequence). The CDR3 is 14 residues long. The CDR3 coding sequence is TGTGCCTGGAGTGTACGGACTAGGCGGGATACGCAGTATTTT. Its protein product is CAWSVRTRRDTQYF.

The chain is built from TRBV6-2 or TRBV6-3 and TRBJ2-5; D not certain. The CDR3 contains 14 residues. V was cut by 1 base and J by 1 base, with 7 bases left in between. Germline lookup yields CDR1 MNHEY and CDR2 SVGEGT. CDR3 sequence (DNA): TGTGCCAGCAGTTACTGGAACAGCCAAGAGACCCAGTACTTC. Protein product: CASSYWNSQETQYF.

This clonotype was counted a few times. The genes are TRBV29-1 and TRBJ2-1; 7 bases match TRBD2. Germline CDR1 and CDR2: SQVTM and ANQGSEA. Trimming took 5 bases from V and 2 from J; bases not matched to a gene: 3. This CDR3 is 13 amino acids long. DNA for the CDR3: TGCAGCGTTCAGGCGGGAGCCTACAATGAGCAGTTCTTC. It is translated as CSVQAGAYNEQFF.

This clonotype came up a few times. The chain is built from TRBV6-5 and TRBJ2-3; D might be TRBD2 (6 bases). Germline loops: CDR1 MNHEY, CDR2 SVGAGI. V lost 0 bases and J 0 bases, leaving 13 bases between the germline ends. The CDR3 covers 17 residues. The CDR3 DNA sequence: TGTGCCAGCAGTTACTCGATGGTAGCGGAAAGCACAGATACGCAGTATTTT. Protein sequence: CASSYSMVAESTDTQYF.

The V call is TRBV18, the J call TRBJ1-5; D remains ambiguous. The CDR3 extends over 13 amino acids. Germline-derived CDR1 and CDR2 are KGHSH and LQKENI. V lost 2 bases and J lost 4, with 6 bases in between. For the CDR3, the DNA is TGTGCCAGCTCACCAGAAAGGAATCAGCCCCAGCATTTT. Translation gives CASSPERNQPQHF. The full variable domain, rest sourced from reference TRBV18 and TRBJ1-5, is NAGVMQNPRHLVRRRGQEARLRCSPMKGHSHVYWYRQLPEEGLKFMVYLQKENIIDESGMPKERFSAEFPKEGPSILRIQQVVRGDSAAYFCASSPERNQPQHFGDGTRLSIL.

V gene TRBV5-1 combines with J gene TRBJ1-2; 10 bases are shared with TRBD1. Germline CDR1 is SGHRS and CDR2 is YFSETQ. V lost 7 bases and J lost 6; bases outside the gene matches: 6. The CDR3 runs to 13 residues. In DNA, the CDR3 is TGCGCCAGCGGGGACAGGGGAGTCGATGGCTACACCTTC. Protein: CASGDRGVDGYTF.